The entry below gives a single TCR beta chain sequence along with its context. Germline-derived CDR1 and CDR2 are DFQATT and SNEGSKA (reference sequence). The CDR3 runs 15 residues. The source of the sample is a study of T cells expressing NK-cell markers. TCRdb re-called the 5' RACE reads; one entry per CDR3 protein, DNA not given. This table holds some 390,000 distinct CDR3 sequences. The V call is TRBV20-1, the J call TRBJ1-1. The specimen sequenced was blood T cells: a sorted CD56 or NKG2C T cell subset, CD4+ or CD8+ T cells, or bulk PBMC T cells (not recorded which). This receptor was taken from a woman between 45 and 60 years old in good health. CDR3 region: CSARGTHARSTEAFF.